This record looks at one T cell receptor beta chain sequence and its context. These data come from a study of blood T cell repertoires in COVID-19. Study context: The United States, Italy and Spain were the sources of the acute and convalescent COVID-19 samples. The cDNA or gDNA used as material had been derived from T cells, B-cell-depleted T cells, or PBMCs.

The CDR3 sequence is 15 residues long. The ends lost 4 bases at V and 8 bases at J; junction bases unmatched: 6. Per the germline V gene, CDR1 is LGHDT and CDR2 is YNNKEL (reference sequence). In the study's own analysis: Nucleated cell counts were estimated from reference gene primer amplification. The data were produced by immunoSEQ multiplex PCR, yet TCRdb's version contains in-frame clones alone and is incomplete. V, J and clone size are taken as reported in that table, and D and trimming were inferred from the DNA itself. The repertoire consists of about 59,000 clones, with about 80% occurring once and the leading ten covering approximately 3.5%.

The source material was peripheral blood. The V call is TRBV3-1 (or the pseudogene TRBV3-2), the J call TRBJ2-1; 12 bases are shared with TRBD1. The sequence derives from a man aged 55 to 69 with acute or convalescent COVID-19. CDR3 amino acids: CASSPRGQGADEQFF. The CDR3 DNA reads TGTGCCAGCAGCCCGCGGGGACAGGGGGCCGATGAGCAGTTCTTC.